A selection of T cell receptor beta chains follows, all from one sample in a study of tumor-infiltrating lymphocytes in oesophageal squamous cell carcinoma. In TCRdb, the PCR reads were re-called with MiXCR into one record per CDR3 protein. The profile shows over 10,000 distinct CDR3 sequences, approximately 52% of them singletons. Sample: esophageal tumor tissue. These receptors originate from a female donor with esophageal squamous cell carcinoma. Each CDR3 is given with its conserved first and last residue. The D gene is left open where the match is weak. Clone size is stated in some rows and not others, as once, few, many or a class when expanded.

clone_size j_call d_call v_call cdr3_aa cdr3_nt
- TRBJ2-3 - TRBV5-1 CASSLQGDTQYF TGCGCCAGCAGCTTGCAGGGAGATACGCAGTATTTT
- TRBJ2-3 - TRBV6-6 CATKFGGPTDTQYF TGTGCCACCAAGTTTGGGGGTCCCACAGATACGCAGTATTTT
- TRBJ1-5 - TRBV7-9 CASSHPGPNQPQHF TGTGCCAGCAGCCATCCAGGTCCCAATCAGCCCCAGCATTTT
medium-sized TRBJ2-1 - TRBV10-3 CAISEGLGETYEQFF TGTGCCATCAGTGAAGGGCTCGGGGAGACATATGAGCAGTTCTTC
- TRBJ2-1 TRBD2 TRBV6-8 CASSPHSAGDGEQFF TGTGCCAGCAGTCCTCACTCAGCGGGAGATGGTGAGCAGTTCTTC
- TRBJ2-1 - TRBV12-3/TRBV12-4 CASSLRAGTHNEQFF TGTGCCAGCAGTTTACGCGCAGGAACACACAATGAGCAGTTCTTC
- TRBJ2-7 - TRBV24-1 CATSDFRYSEQYF TGTGCCACCAGTGATTTCCGGTACTCCGAGCAGTACTTC
few TRBJ2-7 - TRBV27 CASSLKPGLSWEQYF TGTGCCAGCAGCCTGAAACCGGGCCTTTCGTGGGAGCAGTACTTC
- TRBJ2-3 - TRBV10-3 CAISETGRSTDTQYF TGTGCCATCAGTGAGACTGGACGGAGCACAGATACGCAGTATTTT
few TRBJ2-7 TRBD1 TRBV5-1 CASQLGTGGGEQYF TGCGCCAGCCAGCTCGGGACAGGGGGAGGCGAGCAGTACTTC
- TRBJ2-1 - TRBV28 CASSLFTREQFF TGTGCCAGCAGTTTATTCACGAGGGAGCAGTTCTTC
few TRBJ2-7 TRBD2 TRBV7-2 CASSPRTSGTREQYF TGTGCCAGCAGCCCCCGGACTAGCGGGACTCGCGAGCAGTACTTC
- TRBJ2-1 TRBD2 TRBV7-3 CASSLIGLAGANEQFF TGTGCCAGCAGCTTAATCGGACTAGCGGGAGCCAATGAGCAGTTCTTC
many TRBJ2-1 - TRBV11-2 CASSTRPSSYNEQFF TGTGCCAGCAGCACGCGGCCGAGCTCCTACAATGAGCAGTTCTTC
- TRBJ2-3 - TRBV7-2 CASSTDGGADTQYF TGTGCCAGCAGCACCGACGGGGGTGCAGATACGCAGTATTTT